This T cell receptor (beta chain) comes out of a study of blood T cell repertoires in COVID-19. Study-level information: PBMCs, B-cell-depleted T cells, or T cells were the source of the cDNA or gDNA that made up the material.

Data came from immunoSEQ multiplex PCR; TCRdb stores just in-frame clones and leaves some out. Seen here are 150,000 to 200,000 clones, roughly 79% observed once, and the top ten hold 22%. The CDR3 spans 16 residues. The junction had 12 bases not matched to a gene; V was cut back by 7 bases and J by 7 bases. Germline V CDR1 and CDR2: KGHDR, SFDVKD. The receptor was derived from a woman of 80 years or more with acute or convalescent COVID-19. The sample comprised peripheral blood. The chain couples TRBV24-1 to TRBJ2-1; 10 positions match TRBD1. Here the CDR3 DNA reads TGTGCCACCAGCCCGACAGGGGGCGAGGGATGGAATGAGCAGTTCTTC. It codes for CATSPTGGEGWNEQFF.